The 14 T cell receptor beta chains presented below share a single source sample, sequenced in a study of T cell clonality in common variable immunodeficiency. The protocol was immunoSEQ multiplex PCR, while the TCRdb copy is restricted to in-frame clones and leaves out a portion. The repertoire consists of fewer than 75,000 clones, none detected only once. The source material was peripheral blood mononuclear cells. The source of these receptors is a person between 18 and 75 years old in good health.

This clone was seen at least ten times. The read stops 3 residues short of the end of the CDR3; the missing end is completed from the germline J gene. The genes are TRBV6-1 and TRBJ2-3, with 12 positions matching TRBD2. Germline CDR1 is MNHNS and CDR2 is SASEGT. The V and J ends lost 4 bases and 6 bases, in that order; junction bases with no gene match: 5. The CDR3 loop spans 15 amino acids. CDR3 region: CASSVGLAGSDTQYF. The part of the CDR3 DNA that was read is TGTGCCAGCAGTGTGGGACTAGCGGGCTCTGATACG.

This clone appeared a few times. The read is 3 residues too short to cover the CDR3 end, so that end is filled in from the germline J gene. The V call is TRBV5-4, the J call TRBJ2-7; 9 positions match TRBD1. Trimming removed 6 bases from V and 6 bases from J; junction bases left unmatched: 4. This CDR3 spans 12 amino acids. The germline V gene encodes CDR1 SGHNT and CDR2 YYREEE (reference sequence). The CDR3 bases that were read are TGTGCCAGCAATCCGGACAGGGGCGAG. This gives the protein CASNPDRGE. The whole CDR3 is CASNPDRGEQYF.

This clone occurred many times. The sequenced fragment ends 3 residues before the CDR3 boundary, so the rest is inferred from the germline J gene. This chain joins TRBV14 and TRBJ1-6, with unresolved D. Between the trimmed V and J ends, which lost 0 bases and 9 bases, there was a span of 6 bases. Germline assignment: CDR1 SGHDN and CDR2 FVKESK. The CDR3 consists of 13 residues. The covered CDR3 bases are TGTGCCAGCAGCCAAGACATCGGTTCACCC. This sequence encodes CASSQDIGSP. The whole CDR3 sequence reads CASSQDIGSPLHF.

This clone has at least ten counts. With the read ending 3 residues before the CDR3 end, the germline J gene is used to fill in that end. The chain recombines TRBV11-2 with TRBJ2-5, with 7 nucleotides matching TRBD2. The V gene's germline CDR1 is SGHAT and CDR2 FQNNGV. Unmatched junction bases numbered 7, after V lost 1 base and J lost 5 bases. The CDR3 extends over 15 amino acids. The sequenced CDR3 bases are TGTGCCAGCAGCTTAGGAAGGAGCGGGAAGGAGACC. This translates into CASSLGRSGKET. The complete CDR3 sequence is CASSLGRSGKETQYF.

This clone was counted many times. The CDR3 end falls 3 residues outside the read, so it is completed with the germline J gene. The chain combines TRBV7-6 with TRBJ2-3; the D is unclear. Between the trimmed V and J ends, which lost 5 bases and 6 bases, there was a span of 12 bases. CDR3 size: 13 residues. Germline CDR1 reads SGHVS; CDR2 reads FNYEAQ. The CDR3: CASSPLLPDTQYF. CDR3 DNA (partial): TGTGCCAGCAGCCCCCTTCTACCGGATACG.

This clone was picked up many times. The read is 3 residues too short to cover the CDR3 end, so that end is filled in from the germline J gene. The genes are TRBV5-1 and TRBJ2-3; D may be TRBD2 (6 bases). CDR3 length: 15 residues. V was trimmed by 0 bases and J by 4 bases, leaving 12 bases between them. Germline V gives CDR1 SGHRS, CDR2 YFSETQ. The DNA read from the CDR3 is TGCGCCAGCAGCTTGGGGAGGGCTAGCCCAGATACG. This encodes CASSLGRASPDT. The entire CDR3 reads CASSLGRASPDTQYF.

In its sample, this clone was seen many times. The CDR3 goes on 3 residues after the read ends, and that part is filled in from the germline J gene. The chain carries TRBV5-1 and TRBJ1-3, with D unclear. V was trimmed by 1 base and J by 2 bases, leaving 10 bases between them. The CDR3 is made up of 15 amino acids. CDR1 and CDR2 (germline): SGHRS, YFSETQ. The part of the CDR3 DNA that was read is TGCGCCAGCAGCTTGTATCCTCCCCCTGGAAACACC. Amino acids: CASSLYPPPGNT. The entire CDR3 protein is CASSLYPPPGNTIYF.

This clone was detected ten times or more. From the germline J gene comes the end of the CDR3, since the read stops 3 residues before it. The V gene is TRBV20-1, the J gene TRBJ2-1; 9 nucleotides match TRBD2. This CDR3 is built from 17 residues. CDR1 is DFQATT, CDR2 SNEGSKA, per germline (reference sequence). V shed 0 bases, J shed 4 bases, and the junction held 10 bases outside the gene matches. CDR3 protein: CSARDLISGGFYNEQFF. The sequenced part of the CDR3 DNA is TGCAGTGCTAGAGATCTCATTAGCGGGGGCTTTTACAATGAG.

This clone has at least ten counts. Sequencing ends 3 residues short of the CDR3 end; the germline J gene provides the rest. The chain recombines TRBV6-4 with TRBJ2-1; 9 bases line up with TRBD2. J lost 5 bases, V lost 0 bases, and 5 bases had no gene match. The CDR3 is 16 amino acids. CDR1 is MRHNA, CDR2 SNTAGT, per germline. The CDR3 here is CASSDSPSGMDNEQFF. The CDR3 DNA, read in part, is TGTGCCAGCAGTGACTCACCTAGCGGGATGGACAATGAG.

In its sample, this clone was seen many times. The CDR3 end falls 3 residues outside the read, so it is completed with the germline J gene. The gene calls are TRBV5-1 and TRBJ1-6; 8 bases line up with TRBD1. Losses at the gene ends were 0 bases for V and 9 bases for J; bases not matched to a gene: 8. The CDR3 has 16 amino acids. Germline V gene data show CDR1 as SGHRS and CDR2 as YFSETQ. The CDR3 loop is CASSLGGQGGGSPLHF. CDR3 DNA (partial): TGCGCCAGCAGCTTGGGAGGACAGGGCGGGGGTTCACCC.

This clone was counted many times. The observed sequence ends 3 residues before the CDR3 terminus, with the missing tail filled in from the germline J gene. J is TRBJ2-2 and V is TRBV2; D gene unclear. Trimming left V 2 bases short and J 5 bases short, with 9 bases between. CDR1 is SNHLY and CDR2 is FYNNEI in the germline V gene. This CDR3 contains 14 residues. The CDR3 loop reads CASSETNWTGELFF. Partial CDR3 DNA: TGTGCCAGCAGTGAAACCAACTGGACCGGGGAG.

This clone showed up many times. The read gets to within 3 residues of the CDR3 end, and the germline J gene fills in the rest. This chain uses TRBV2 with TRBJ2-2; the D gene is possibly TRBD1 (7 bases). Per the germline V gene, CDR1 is SNHLY and CDR2 is FYNNEI. The CDR3 extends over 14 amino acids. Trimming removed 6 bases from V and 4 bases from J, with 12 bases in between. The chain's CDR3 is CASRWQGGTGELFF. CDR3 DNA (partial): TGTGCCAGCAGGTGGCAGGGGGGCACCGGGGAG.

This clone came up many times. Sequencing ends 3 residues short of the CDR3 end; the germline J gene provides the rest. The rearrangement links TRBV5-4 to TRBJ2-2; D is undetermined. This CDR3 is built from 13 residues. CDR1 is SGHNT and CDR2 is YYREEE in the germline V gene (reference sequence). The V gene lost 2 bases and the J gene lost 1 base, with 3 bases spanning the gap. This CDR3 is CASSFRNTGELFF. Partial CDR3 DNA: TGTGCCAGCAGCTTTAGGAACACCGGGGAG.

This clone was counted many times. The observed sequence ends 3 residues before the CDR3 terminus, with the missing tail filled in from the germline J gene. V and J are TRBV29-1 and TRBJ1-2; tentative D call: TRBD1 (6 bases). The CDR3 loop spans 14 amino acids. CDR1 and CDR2 (germline): SQVTM, ANQGSEA. V was cut by 0 bases and J by 4 bases, with 12 bases left in between. The CDR3 DNA, read in part, is TGCAGCGTTGAAGATCCAGGCAGGGGCTATGGC. It translates to CSVEDPGRGYG. From start to end, the CDR3 is CSVEDPGRGYGYTF.